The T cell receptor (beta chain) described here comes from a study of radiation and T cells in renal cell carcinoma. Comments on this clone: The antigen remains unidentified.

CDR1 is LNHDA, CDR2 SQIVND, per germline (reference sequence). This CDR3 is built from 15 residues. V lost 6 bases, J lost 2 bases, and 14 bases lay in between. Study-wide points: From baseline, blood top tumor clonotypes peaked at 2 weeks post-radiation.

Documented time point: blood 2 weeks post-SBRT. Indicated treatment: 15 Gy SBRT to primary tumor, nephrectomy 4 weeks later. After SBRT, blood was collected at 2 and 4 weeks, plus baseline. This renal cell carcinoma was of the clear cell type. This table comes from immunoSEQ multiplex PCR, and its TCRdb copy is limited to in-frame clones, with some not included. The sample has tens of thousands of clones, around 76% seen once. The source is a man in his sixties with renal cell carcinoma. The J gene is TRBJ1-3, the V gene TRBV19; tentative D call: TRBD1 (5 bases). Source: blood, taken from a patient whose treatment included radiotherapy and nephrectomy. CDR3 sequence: CASSLQGGPGNTIYF. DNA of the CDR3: TGTGCCAGTAGCCTTCAGGGAGGACCTGGAAACACCATATATTTT.